The 24 T cell receptor beta chains listed next were all sequenced from one sample in a study of blood T cell repertoires in COVID-19. Data came from immunoSEQ multiplex PCR; TCRdb stores just in-frame clones and leaves some out. The table has about 270,000 clones, about 90% seen once; the top ten hold roughly 1.8%. Sequencing was carried out using PBMCs or T cells enriched from blood (not recorded which). The receptors derive from a woman aged 55-70 years who had recovered from COVID-19.

The gene calls are TRBV5-6 and TRBJ2-7, with 10 bases identical to TRBD1. CDR1 is SGHDT, CDR2 YYEEEE, per germline. V gave up 2 bases and J gave up 5 bases; unmatched junction bases: 4. The CDR3 spans 14 residues. In nucleotides, the CDR3 is TGTGCCAGCAGCTTCTGGGACAGGGGCCACGAGCAGTACTTC. This encodes CASSFWDRGHEQYF.

The V and J genes are TRBV7-2 and TRBJ2-2, with no clear D. The CDR3 runs to 11 residues. Germline CDR1 is SGHTA and CDR2 is FQGNSA. Between the trimmed V and J ends, which lost 7 bases and 4 bases, there was a span of 4 bases. CDR3 sequence reads: CASISTGELFF. In DNA, the CDR3 is TGTGCCAGCATCTCCACCGGGGAGCTGTTTTTT.

V usage is TRBV7-2 and J usage is TRBJ1-2; the match to TRBD1 covers 9 bases. V trimming: 5 bases; J trimming: 1 base; junction bases outside the gene matches: 8. CDR1 and CDR2 (germline): SGHTA, FQGNSA. The CDR3 contains 16 residues. The CDR3 DNA reads TGTGCCAGCAGCCCTGGGACAGGGCGGCATAACTATGGCTACACCTTC. Protein sequence: CASSPGTGRHNYGYTF.

This clone was seen a single time. The rearrangement links TRBV9 to TRBJ2-1, with TRBD2 matching over 8 bases. V lost 4 bases to trimming and J lost 4 bases; unmatched junction nucleotides: 10. The germline V gene encodes CDR1 SGDLS and CDR2 YYNGEE. This CDR3 spans 16 amino acids. CDR3 DNA: TGTGCCAGCAGCCCCCCCGGTAGCGGGACTTACAATGAGCAGTTCTTC. Amino acids: CASSPPGSGTYNEQFF.

V and J are TRBV9 and TRBJ2-1; 9 bases agree with TRBD2. With 0 bases clipped from V and 3 bases from J, the junction kept 1 base outside the gene matches. The CDR3 spans 15 residues. Germline values: CDR1 SGDLS, CDR2 YYNGEE. The CDR3 region has the DNA TGTGCCAGCAGCGTAGTTAGCGGGGGCTACAATGAGCAGTTCTTC. It codes for CASSVVSGGYNEQFF.

The chain links TRBV5-1 to TRBJ2-2; 9 bases fit TRBD2. The V and J ends lost 1 base and 5 bases, in that order; junction bases with no gene match: 3. The germline V gene encodes CDR1 SGHRS and CDR2 YFSETQ. The CDR3 sequence is 15 residues long. CDR3 DNA: TGCGCCAGCAGCTTGAGGACTAGCGTTACCGGGGAGCTGTTTTTT. Its translation is CASSLRTSVTGELFF.

The chain links TRBV28 to TRBJ2-1; 8 bases map to TRBD2. The CDR3 runs 15 residues. Germline values: CDR1 MDHEN, CDR2 SYDVKM. Unmatched junction bases numbered 11, after V lost 5 bases and J lost 8 bases. The CDR3 bases are TGTGCCAGCAGTCTATCACGGACTAGCCGGCATGAGCAGTTCTTC. It codes for CASSLSRTSRHEQFF. The whole variable domain, filled in from reference TRBV28 and TRBJ2-1, reads DVKVTQSSRYLVKRTGEKVFLECVQDMDHENMFWYRQDPGLGLRLIYFSYDVKMKEKGDIPEGYSVSREKKERFSLILESASTNQTSMYLCASSLSRTSRHEQFFGPGTRLTVL.

V is TRBV9 and J is TRBJ1-1; 9 bases agree with TRBD1. The germline V gene has CDR1 SGDLS and CDR2 YYNGEE. The CDR3 runs to 14 residues. V lost 3 bases to trimming and J lost 1 base; unmatched junction nucleotides: 1. The CDR3 is CASSGGQGNTEAFF. DNA of the CDR3: TGTGCCAGCAGCGGGGGACAGGGGAACACTGAAGCTTTCTTT.

The chain has TRBV5-1 and TRBJ1-2; D is perhaps TRBD1 (5 bases). V lost 0 bases and J lost 8, with 14 bases in between. Germline CDR1 is SGHRS and CDR2 is YFSETQ. The CDR3 loop spans 14 amino acids. The chain's CDR3 is CASSLEGSGGGYTF. CDR3 bases: TGCGCCAGCAGCTTGGAGGGGTCCGGGGGAGGCTACACCTTC.

This clone has a single count. The chain carries TRBV30 and TRBJ2-1; 7 bases agree with TRBD2. The germline CDR1 and CDR2 sequences are GTSNPN and SVGIG (reference sequence). Losses at the gene ends were 2 bases for V and 9 bases for J; bases not matched to a gene: 7. The CDR3 is 13 residues long. CDR3 nucleotide sequence: TGTGCCTGGAGTCGGGGGGAGGTCACTGAGCAGTTCTTC. It yields the protein CAWSRGEVTEQFF.

The chain links TRBV16 to TRBJ1-6; a weak D match, TRBD1 (5 bases). Trimming removed 1 base from V and 5 bases from J, with 9 bases in between. The CDR3 contains 15 residues. Germline CDR1 and CDR2: KGHSY and FQNENV. CDR3 sequence: CASSQLGGHNSPLHF. In nucleotides, the CDR3 is TGTGCCAGCAGCCAATTGGGGGGACATAATTCACCCCTCCACTTT.

This chain connects TRBV10-1 to TRBJ2-1, with D possibly TRBD1 on 6 matching bases. The CDR3 runs 16 residues. The V gene lost 8 bases and the J gene lost 5 bases, with 22 bases spanning the gap. CDR1 is WNHNN, CDR2 SYGVQD, per germline (reference sequence). The CDR3 sequence: CASSESYSGVHNEQFF. For the CDR3, the DNA is TGCGCCAGCTCAGAGTCTTATTCAGGGGTCCACAATGAGCAGTTCTTC.

This chain connects TRBV7-8 to TRBJ2-1; TRBD2 matches 13 bases. Per germline, CDR1 SGHVS and CDR2 FQNEAQ. V gave up 5 bases and J gave up 4 bases; unmatched junction bases: 2. The CDR3 totals 15 residues. In DNA, the CDR3 is TGTGCCAGCAGCCGGACTAGCGGGGGATACAATGAGCAGTTCTTC. Translating gives CASSRTSGGYNEQFF.

The chain has TRBV5-1 and TRBJ2-7, with TRBD2 matching 12 bases. CDR3 length: 14 amino acids. J gave up 7 bases and V 4 bases, and 6 bases lay outside the gene matches. CDR1 SGHRS and CDR2 YFSETQ come from the germline V gene. The CDR3 loop is CASSPSGGAREQYF. As DNA, the CDR3 is TGCGCCAGCAGCCCTAGCGGGGGGGCTCGGGAGCAGTACTTC.

The V gene is TRBV29-1, the J gene TRBJ1-3, with a weak D call TRBD1 (5 bases). This CDR3 has 12 amino acids. The germline CDR1 and CDR2 sequences are SQVTM and ANQGSEA. The V end lost 7 bases, the J end lost 0 bases, and 7 bases lay between the germline ends. CDR3 amino acids: CSGGTSGNTIYF. The CDR3 nucleotides are TGCAGCGGCGGGACCTCTGGAAACACCATATATTTT.

This chain joins TRBV30 and TRBJ2-1; a weak D match, TRBD2 (6 bases). Germline V gene sequence: CDR1 GTSNPN, CDR2 SVGIG (reference sequence). With 3 bases removed from V and 4 bases from J, the gap between germline ends came to 13 bases. This CDR3 is 14 amino acids long. CDR3 in amino acids: CAWSQASVYNEQFF. CDR3 coding DNA: TGTGCCTGGAGCCAGGCTAGCGTGTACAATGAGCAGTTCTTC.

The rearrangement uses TRBV7-3 and TRBJ2-1; 9 nucleotides align to TRBD1. This CDR3 has 17 residues. Looked up from germline, CDR1 is SGHTA and CDR2 is FQGTGA. V trimming: 5 bases; J trimming: 7 bases; junction bases outside the gene matches: 15. The CDR3 DNA sequence: TGTGCCAGCAGCCCCCAGGGACAGGGAGTATTGGGGAATGAGCAGTTCTTC. Translating it yields CASSPQGQGVLGNEQFF.

The chain joins TRBV5-1 to TRBJ1-2; D is possibly TRBD1 (6 bases). From germline, CDR1 is SGHRS and CDR2 YFSETQ. CDR3 length: 13 residues. The ends were cut back, 2 bases at V and 8 bases at J, with 13 bases in the middle. CDR3 sequence reads: CASSLQGTGGYTF. The CDR3 DNA reads TGCGCCAGCAGCTTACAGGGCACGGGAGGCTACACCTTC.

V is TRBV11-2 and J is TRBJ1-6; D might be TRBD1 (5 bases). Trimming removed 0 bases at V and 8 bases at J, with 8 bases between. Germline CDR1 reads SGHAT; CDR2 reads FQNNGV. CDR3 size: 14 residues. The CDR3 region has the DNA TGTGCCAGCAGCTTAGACCCCAGGGATTCACCCCTCCACTTT. Its translation is CASSLDPRDSPLHF. Combining the CDR3 with reference TRBV11-2 and TRBJ1-6 gives the whole variable domain EAGVAQSPRYKIIEKRQSVAFWCNPISGHATLYWYQQILGQGPKLLIQFQNNGVVDDSQLPKDRFSAERLKGVDSTLKIQPAKLEDSAVYLCASSLDPRDSPLHFGNGTRLTVT.

The rearrangement joins TRBV7-6 to TRBJ1-5; TRBD1 aligns across 7 bases. V shed 2 bases, J shed 4 bases, and the junction held 5 bases outside the gene matches. The CDR3 has 15 residues. The germline V gene has CDR1 SGHVS and CDR2 FNYEAQ. The CDR3 region is CASSLRQGGNQPQHF. In DNA form, the CDR3 reads TGTGCCAGCAGCTTAAGACAGGGTGGTAATCAGCCCCAGCATTTT.

The chain joins TRBV5-6 to TRBJ2-4; D is undetermined. Looked up from germline, CDR1 is SGHDT and CDR2 is YYEEEE. Trimming cost V 3 bases and J 0 bases, with 13 bases left between them. This CDR3 region has 16 residues. The CDR3 loop is CASSSTQNIAKNIQYF. The CDR3 region has the DNA TGTGCCAGCAGCTCAACACAAAACATAGCCAAAAACATTCAGTACTTC.

The chain recombines TRBV13 with TRBJ2-2; perhaps TRBD1 as D (6 bases). Germline V gene lookup returns CDR1 PRHDT and CDR2 FYEKMQ (reference sequence). The ends were cut back, 1 base at V and 4 bases at J, with 13 bases in the middle. CDR3 size: 16 residues. The CDR3 nucleotides are TGTGCCAGCAGCTTAGAGCCAGGGGACGGCACCGGGGAGCTGTTTTTT. Residues: CASSLEPGDGTGELFF.

The chain uses TRBV7-9 and TRBJ1-2, with 8 bases matching TRBD1. The length of the CDR3 is 16 residues. J gave up 6 bases and V 2 bases, and 11 bases lay outside the gene matches. CDR1 and CDR2 from the germline V gene are SEHNR and FQNEAQ (reference sequence). The CDR3 DNA reads TGTGCCAGCAGCTTAACCCCCGGACAGGGTGAAAATGGCTACACCTTC. This sequence encodes CASSLTPGQGENGYTF.

The J gene is TRBJ2-3, the V gene TRBV12-3 or TRBV12-4; the match to TRBD2 covers 11 bases. The CDR3 sequence is 13 residues long. The CDR3 DNA sequence: TGTGCAGATAGCGGGGGGGCCGCTGATACGCAGTATTTT. Translated, it gives CADSGGAADTQYF.